Listed below are T cell receptor beta chains from one sample, sequenced in a study of control samples from healthy donors and cancer patients. Produced via immunoSEQ multiplex PCR; TCRdb's table is partial and in-frame only. The data show roughly 88,000 clones, 90% to 95% seen once. Sequencing input: blood. The receptors derive from a man aged 45 to 65 in good health. Each CDR3 is given with its conserved first and last residue. Each record gives: J gene, V gene, CDR3 protein.

J gene: TRBJ2-7
V gene: TRBV2
CDR3 protein: CASSWDRGHEQYF

J gene: TRBJ1-1
V gene: TRBV7-9
CDR3 protein: CASSLGANTEAFF

J gene: TRBJ2-1
V gene: TRBV30
CDR3 protein: CAWSTGTSRNEQFF

J gene: TRBJ1-5
V gene: TRBV5-1
CDR3 protein: CASSEEGYQPQHF

J gene: TRBJ1-1
V gene: TRBV30
CDR3 protein: CASGQGDTEAFF

J gene: TRBJ1-1
V gene: TRBV11-1
CDR3 protein: CASSSEGNTEAFF

J gene: TRBJ1-5
V gene: TRBV29-1
CDR3 protein: CSVAPANQPQHF

J gene: TRBJ2-7
V gene: TRBV12-3/TRBV12-4
CDR3 protein: CASSKGGSYEQYF

J gene: TRBJ1-2
V gene: TRBV2
CDR3 protein: CASSEALVGGGGYTF

J gene: TRBJ2-7
V gene: TRBV6-1
CDR3 protein: CASSQAGHYEQYF

J gene: TRBJ1-3
V gene: TRBV3-1/TRBV3-2
CDR3 protein: CASSLSHFSGNTIYF

J gene: TRBJ2-1
V gene: TRBV2
CDR3 protein: CASGQGGAAEQFF

J gene: TRBJ1-3
V gene: TRBV30
CDR3 protein: CAWSVQGRNTIYF

J gene: TRBJ2-2
V gene: TRBV19
CDR3 protein: CASSTTGGSPGELFF

J gene: TRBJ1-2
V gene: TRBV5-8
CDR3 protein: CASSFGQGVGGYTF

J gene: TRBJ1-1
V gene: TRBV18
CDR3 protein: CASSPRQENTEAFF

J gene: TRBJ1-6
V gene: TRBV19
CDR3 protein: CASRQQDNSPLHF

J gene: TRBJ2-5
V gene: TRBV5-1
CDR3 protein: CASSLAGQGKETQYF

J gene: TRBJ2-1
V gene: TRBV2
CDR3 protein: CASTIDYPNEQFF

J gene: TRBJ2-3
V gene: TRBV10-3
CDR3 protein: CAISEERGGSDTQYF

J gene: TRBJ2-7
V gene: TRBV27
CDR3 protein: CASSWGQGYEQYF

J gene: TRBJ1-6
V gene: TRBV2
CDR3 protein: CATNSQGLGNSPLHF

J gene: TRBJ2-5
V gene: TRBV9
CDR3 protein: CASSVGGRGAGETQYF

J gene: TRBJ2-4
V gene: TRBV5-6
CDR3 protein: CASREQAKNIQYF

J gene: TRBJ2-7
V gene: TRBV2
CDR3 protein: CASSESRLALEQYF

J gene: TRBJ2-1
V gene: TRBV6-1
CDR3 protein: CASSEIRVSYNEQFF

J gene: TRBJ2-2
V gene: TRBV27
CDR3 protein: CASSPPGRELFF

J gene: TRBJ2-7
V gene: TRBV7-2
CDR3 protein: CASSLSGGPHYEQYF

J gene: TRBJ1-2
V gene: TRBV6-5
CDR3 protein: CASSPGQSYGYTF

J gene: TRBJ2-7
V gene: TRBV2
CDR3 protein: CASRGGSGFYEQYF

J gene: TRBJ1-5
V gene: TRBV7-9
CDR3 protein: CASSLGSGGILNQPQHF

J gene: TRBJ1-1
V gene: TRBV20-1
CDR3 protein: CSASITGRPEAFF

J gene: TRBJ1-1
V gene: TRBV12-3/TRBV12-4
CDR3 protein: CASSLTGSEAFF

J gene: TRBJ1-6
V gene: TRBV27
CDR3 protein: CASTASNGGSPLHF

J gene: TRBJ2-1
V gene: TRBV30
CDR3 protein: CAWSVGQGIYNEQFF

J gene: TRBJ1-4
V gene: TRBV2
CDR3 protein: CASTIQRNEKLFF

J gene: TRBJ1-5
V gene: TRBV19
CDR3 protein: CASSIHVGTGGPQHF

J gene: TRBJ1-6
V gene: TRBV7-9
CDR3 protein: CASSSQGWDSPLHF

J gene: TRBJ2-5
V gene: TRBV30
CDR3 protein: CAWSIGLAGGETQYF

J gene: TRBJ2-1
V gene: TRBV13
CDR3 protein: CASSLKFFSGNSYNEQFF

J gene: TRBJ1-5
V gene: TRBV2
CDR3 protein: CASAAGQNQPQHF

J gene: TRBJ1-1
V gene: TRBV4-3
CDR3 protein: CASSQVLTQGYTEAFF

J gene: TRBJ1-1
V gene: TRBV5-1
CDR3 protein: CASSSQGSGTEAFF

J gene: TRBJ1-2
V gene: TRBV9
CDR3 protein: CASSQNLVAGYTF